This TCR beta chain was sequenced in a study of T cell clonotyping in hematopoietic cell transplantation. Study-wide findings and caveats: Recipient TCR diversity dropped after transplant; expanded clonotypes rose from day 30 to 180. CD4 and CD8 repertoire contributions could not be separated without sorting.

The data were produced by immunoSEQ multiplex PCR, yet TCRdb's version contains in-frame clones alone and is incomplete. Of 9,500 to 12,000 clones in the sample, 89% were seen once. This CDR3 contains 11 residues. Trimming removed 4 bases from V and 4 bases from J, with 4 bases in between. In germline, CDR1 is ENHRY, CDR2 SYGVKD. Recipients were bled about 28 days pretransplant and at posttransplant days 30, 100, 180. On this clone itself: Antigen unknown.

The chain combines TRBV10-3 with TRBJ1-2; D not resolved. This sequence originates from a male patient in his sixties who had an allogeneic stem cell transplant from an unrelated donor, so the T cells may come from the graft donor. Some clones in this sample may be carry-over from other donors' samples. The specimen comprised PBMCs, sampled 180 days after allogeneic stem cell transplant. Written as DNA, the CDR3 is TGTGCCATCAGTGGAACCTATGGCTACACCTTC. This gives the protein CAISGTYGYTF.